These 15 T cell receptor beta chains were sequenced from one sample in a study of T cell clonality in common variable immunodeficiency. Assay used: immunoSEQ multiplex PCR; TCRdb lists only in-frame clones, some missing. The repertoire yields more than 35,000 clones, none seen only once; the top ten contain about 0.67%. The sample was peripheral blood mononuclear cells. The receptor set was obtained from a person between 18 and 75 years old in good health.

This clone was counted many times. The CDR3 sequence is CASSLGARTDTQYF. The sequenced CDR3 bases are TGTGCCAGCAGCTTAGGGGCTCGCACAGATACG. The chain joins TRBV7-3 to TRBJ2-3; a possible D gene is TRBD1 (5 bases). The CDR3 extends 3 residues past the end of the read, so its final part is completed from the germline J gene. This CDR3 is built from 14 residues. Trimming shortened V by 2 bases and J by 1 base, and 7 bases separated the two germline ends. Germline V gene sequence: CDR1 SGHTA, CDR2 FQGTGA. The whole variable domain, remainder taken from reference TRBV7-3 and TRBJ2-3, is GAGVSQTPSNKVTEKGKYVELRCDPISGHTALYWYRQSLGQGPEFLIYFQGTGAADDSGLPNDRFFAVRPEGSVSTLKIQRTERGDSAVYLCASSLGARTDTQYFGPGTRLTVL.

There are many counts of this clone. The CDR3 goes on 3 residues after the read ends, and that part is filled in from the germline J gene. The chain joins TRBV18 to TRBJ1-1; D gene unclear. CDR1 and CDR2 (germline): KGHSH, LQKENI. Trimming removed 1 base from V and 3 bases from J, with 6 bases in between. This CDR3 is built from 13 residues. Incomplete CDR3 DNA: TGTGCCAGCTCACCACAGGTGGACACTGAA. It encodes CASSPQVDTE. The whole CDR3 sequence reads CASSPQVDTEAFF.

The table lists this clone with many counts. The CDR3 extends 3 residues past the end of the read, so its final part is completed from the germline J gene. The rearrangement joins TRBV19 to TRBJ1-1; 8 nucleotides align to TRBD1. Looked up from germline, CDR1 is LNHDA and CDR2 is SQIVND (reference sequence). V trimming: 6 bases; J trimming: 3 bases; junction bases outside the gene matches: 3. The CDR3 has 13 amino acids. The CDR3 here is CASSPGGYTEAFF. The DNA read from the CDR3 is TGTGCCAGTAGCCCAGGGGGCTACACTGAA. The whole variable domain, remainder taken from reference TRBV19 and TRBJ1-1, is DGGITQSPKYLFRKEGQNVTLSCEQNLNHDAMYWYRQDPGQGLRLIYYSQIVNDFQKGDIAEGYSVSREKKESFPLTVTSAQKNPTAFYLCASSPGGYTEAFFGQGTRLTVV.

This clone occurred many times. The read comes to an end 3 residues before the CDR3 does, leaving the germline J gene to fill in the end. The chain employs TRBV10-2 and TRBJ2-1; TRBD2 might be the D (7 bases). CDR3 size: 12 residues. Trimming took off 6 bases at V and 8 bases at J, with 11 bases between the two ends. Germline V gene sequence: CDR1 WSHSY, CDR2 SAAADI. CDR3 loop: CASSPGGHEQFF. CDR3 DNA, as far as it was read: TGCGCCAGCAGCCCGGGGGGCCATGAG.

This clone was seen ten or more times. The part of the CDR3 DNA that was read is TGTGCCAGTAGTCGGGGGACAGGGGGCGATGAAAAA. Translation: CASSRGTGGDEK. The CDR3 as a whole reads CASSRGTGGDEKLFF. The V call is TRBV19, the J call TRBJ1-4; 12 nucleotides align to TRBD1. The read halts 3 residues ahead of the CDR3 end, with the missing end drawn from the germline J gene. The V gene's germline CDR1 is LNHDA and CDR2 SQIVND (reference sequence). This CDR3 is 15 amino acids long. The V and J ends lost 5 bases and 6 bases, in that order; junction bases with no gene match: 4.

This clone was detected ten times or more. The CDR3 end is not reached by the read, which stops 3 residues before it; the germline J gene fills it in. This chain uses TRBV2 with TRBJ2-5; 9 bases match TRBD2. Germline V CDR1 and CDR2: SNHLY, FYNNEI. The CDR3 covers 19 residues. Trimming removed 7 bases from V and 2 bases from J; junction bases left unmatched: 20. The sequenced part of the CDR3 DNA is TGTGCCAGCAACATCAACCTTCGGGTTCTAGCGGGGACGCAAGAGACC. Protein sequence: CASNINLRVLAGTQET. The full CDR3 reads CASNINLRVLAGTQETQYF.

This clone was recorded many times. The missing CDR3 end, 3 residues past where the read stops, is filled in from the germline J gene. The chain links TRBV4-2 to TRBJ2-7, with 9 bases aligning to TRBD1. The CDR3 spans 17 residues. Germline assignment: CDR1 LGHNA and CDR2 YNFKEQ. After removal of 3 bases from V and 0 bases from J, the junction contained 9 bases not matched to a gene. The covered CDR3 bases are TGTGCCAGCAGCCAGTACGGGACAGGGTATAGCTCCTACGAG. This translates into CASSQYGTGYSSYE. The complete CDR3 sequence is CASSQYGTGYSSYEQYF.

This clone has at least ten counts. The read comes to an end 3 residues before the CDR3 does, leaving the germline J gene to fill in the end. This chain uses TRBV13 with TRBJ1-3; D perhaps matches TRBD1 (6 bases). The CDR3 has 14 residues. Germline V gene data show CDR1 as PRHDT and CDR2 as FYEKMQ (reference sequence). The V and J ends lost 3 bases and 2 bases respectively, with 8 bases between them. CDR3 residues: CASSLGAAGNTIYF. CDR3 DNA, as far as it was read: TGTGCCAGCAGCTTGGGGGCAGCTGGAAACACC.

The sample holds many counts of this clone. The read terminates 3 residues before the CDR3 end, so the remaining end is supplied by the germline J gene. The chain employs TRBV2 and TRBJ1-5; tentatively, D is TRBD1 (6 bases). This CDR3 comprises 15 residues. Germline-derived CDR1 and CDR2 are SNHLY and FYNNEI. The V and J ends lost 8 bases and 3 bases respectively, with 17 bases between them. This CDR3 is CASAASTGPNQPQHF. The sequenced CDR3 bases are TGTGCCAGCGCCGCATCGACAGGACCCAATCAGCCC.

This clone was observed many times. The read is 3 residues too short to cover the CDR3 end, so that end is filled in from the germline J gene. This sequence joins TRBV12-3 or TRBV12-4 and TRBJ1-5, with unresolved D. The germline V and J ends were trimmed by 7 bases and 4 bases, with 8 bases remaining between them. The CDR3 contains 12 residues. The CDR3 reads CASTQENQPQHF. Incomplete CDR3 DNA: TGTGCCAGCACGCAGGAAAATCAGCCC.

Many counts were recorded for this clone. From the germline J gene comes the end of the CDR3, since the read stops 3 residues before it. The chain carries TRBV7-9 and TRBJ1-6; a weak D match, TRBD1 (6 bases). The CDR3 sequence is 14 residues long. V lost 6 bases and J 6 bases, leaving 12 bases between the germline ends. Germline CDR1 SEHNR, CDR2 FQNEAQ (reference sequence). The CDR3 bases that were read are TGTGCCAGCAGTTTCGACAGGCTTAATTCACCC. Translated, it gives CASSFDRLNSP. The whole CDR3 reads CASSFDRLNSPLHF.

This clone appeared many times. The read is 3 residues too short to cover the CDR3 end, so that end is filled in from the germline J gene. Other nucleotide sequences in the sample specify the same CDR3. The J gene is TRBJ1-1, the V gene TRBV7-9; perhaps TRBD1 as D (6 bases). Germline lookup yields CDR1 SEHNR and CDR2 FQNEAQ (reference sequence). This CDR3 is 13 amino acids long. V dropped 3 bases and J dropped 1 base, with 6 bases sitting between them. CDR3 protein: CASSLGQNTEAFF. The covered CDR3 bases are TGTGCCAGCAGCTTGGGACAGAACACTGAA. Full variable domain (remainder filled in from reference TRBV7-9 and TRBJ1-1): DTGVSQNPRHKITKRGQNVTFRCDPISEHNRLYWYRQTLGQGPEFLTYFQNEAQLEKSRLLSDRFSAERPKGSFSTLEIQRTEQGDSAMYLCASSLGQNTEAFFGQGTRLTVV.

This clone was observed many times. The CDR3 is cut off 3 residues early in the read; its end comes from the germline J gene. The rearrangement uses TRBV30 and TRBJ2-7; D possibly corresponds to TRBD2 (6 bases). The CDR3 is 14 residues long. Trimming left V 3 bases short and J 6 bases short, with 18 bases between. Germline CDR1 and CDR2: GTSNPN and SVGIG (reference sequence). The part of the CDR3 DNA that was read is TGTGCCTGGAGCCCCCGGGGGAATGCCTTCGAG. Translated: CAWSPRGNAFE. The CDR3 in its entirety is CAWSPRGNAFEQYF.

This clone came up many times. The CDR3 extends 3 residues past the end of the read, so its final part is completed from the germline J gene. The rearrangement uses TRBV5-4 and TRBJ1-1; tentative D call: TRBD1 (5 bases). Germline CDR1 SGHNT, CDR2 YYREEE (reference sequence). The CDR3 runs 15 residues. The CDR3 is CASSGHPGLAGVAFF. The DNA read from the CDR3 is TGTGCCAGCAGCGGCCATCCGGGACTAGCGGGGGTG.

This clone was counted ten times or more. The read falls 3 residues short of the CDR3 end, and the missing part is taken from the germline J gene. The rearrangement joins TRBV10-3 to TRBJ2-1, with D tentatively TRBD1 (5 bases). CDR3 length: 16 amino acids. Per germline, CDR1 ENHRY and CDR2 SYGVKD. Trimming took off 8 bases at V and 6 bases at J, with 23 bases between the two ends. CDR3 amino acids: CAIQGATKWPTNEQFF. The CDR3 DNA, read in part, is TGTGCCATCCAAGGGGCAACGAAGTGGCCAACCAATGAG.